This T cell receptor (beta chain) was sequenced in a study of siplizumab effects on memory and regulatory T cells. Using immunoSEQ multiplex PCR, the repertoire was profiled, and TCRdb retains in-frame clones only, with some absent. The data contain about 110,000 clones, approximately 90% of them singletons. Looked up from germline, CDR1 is SGHRS and CDR2 is YFSETQ. The CDR3 is made up of 12 amino acids. V was pared by 0 bases and J by 5 bases, with 5 bases between. Sequenced material: Tregs sorted from blood. The receptor comes from a human donor in good health. The V gene is TRBV5-1, the J gene TRBJ2-5; no clear D gene. The CDR3 sequence: CASSLGVETQYF. CDR3 coding DNA: TGCGCCAGCAGCTTGGGGGTGGAGACCCAGTACTTC.